This TCR beta chain was identified during a study of T-cell reconstitution after alpha-beta-depleted transplantation in children. General study results and limits: Elevated TCRbeta diversity at day 60 was traced, in some patients, to surviving recipient T cells and thymic progenitors.

Unique molecular identifiers were incorporated during preparation of the TCRbeta library. A single record per CDR3 protein comes from TCRdb applying MiXCR to the PCR reads. The sample lists approximately 220,000 distinct CDR3 sequences, over 15% occurring once. The sample holds many counts of this clonotype. Its specificity is unknown. Deletions cut 6 bases from V and 1 base from J, with 3 bases between. The length of the CDR3 is 11 residues. The germline V gene has CDR1 WSHSY and CDR2 SAAADI. This specimen was PBMCs, mostly from graft donor cells, taken 360 days after TCRalphabeta/CD19-depleted stem cell transplant. The receptor comes from a male patient between 2 and 10 years old who had a stem cell transplant for acute lymphoblastic leukemia, so the T cells may come from the graft donor. V usage is TRBV10-2 and J usage is TRBJ1-1; D unresolved. The CDR3 DNA sequence: TGCGCCAGCAGCCAGAACACTGAAGCTTTCTTT. It is translated as CASSQNTEAFF.